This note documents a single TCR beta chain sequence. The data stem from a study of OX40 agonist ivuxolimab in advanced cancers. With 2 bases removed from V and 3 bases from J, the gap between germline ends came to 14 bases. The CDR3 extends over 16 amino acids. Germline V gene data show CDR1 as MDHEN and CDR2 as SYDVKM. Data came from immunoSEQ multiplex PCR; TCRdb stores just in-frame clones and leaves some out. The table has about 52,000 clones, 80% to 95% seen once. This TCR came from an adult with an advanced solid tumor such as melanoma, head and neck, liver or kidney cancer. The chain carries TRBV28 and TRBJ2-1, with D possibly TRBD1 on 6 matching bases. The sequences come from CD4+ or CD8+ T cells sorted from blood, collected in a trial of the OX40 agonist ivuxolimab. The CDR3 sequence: CASSLAAGVGYNEQFF. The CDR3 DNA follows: TGTGCCAGCAGTTTAGCCGCAGGGGTAGGCTACAATGAGCAGTTCTTC.